These T cell receptor beta chains were read from a single sample in a study of shared clonotypes between healthy human individuals. Sequencing was performed with immunoSEQ multiplex PCR; in TCRdb, only in-frame clones are kept and a portion is missing. The data hold more than 2,000,000 clones, with about 92% observed a single time. Sequences were obtained from naive CD4+ T cells from PBMCs. These receptors originate from a man aged 18 to 30 in good health. Some clones in this sample may be carry-over from other donors' samples. Both conserved end residues are part of each CDR3. The order of the fields is CDR3 length, D gene, V gene, clone size, J gene, CDR3 protein, CDR3 DNA. The D gene is left open where the match is weak. Only some rows state a clone size, as once, few, many or a class for expanded clones.

12	TRBD1	TRBV2	NA	TRBJ1-2	CASTDRDHGYTF	TGTGCCAGCACAGACAGGGACCATGGCTACACCTTC
15	NA	TRBV7-9	NA	TRBJ1-4	CASSLGTGDSEKLFF	TGTGCCAGCAGCTTAGGTACGGGGGATTCCGAAAAACTGTTTTTT
16	NA	TRBV10-2	NA	TRBJ2-7	CASSPRGAGESYEQYF	TGCGCCAGCAGCCCAAGAGGGGCAGGGGAGTCCTACGAGCAGTACTTC
13	NA	TRBV9	NA	TRBJ2-7	CASSNSGTYEQYF	TGTGCCAGCAGCAACTCCGGGACCTACGAGCAGTACTTC
14	NA	TRBV19	NA	TRBJ2-7	CASSMQGGNYEQYF	TGTGCCAGTAGTATGCAAGGGGGAAACTACGAGCAGTACTTC
15	TRBD1	TRBV9	NA	TRBJ1-2	CASTPGTGGDYGYTF	TGTGCCAGCACCCCAGGGACAGGGGGTGACTATGGCTACACCTTC
15	TRBD1	TRBV6-6	NA	TRBJ1-4	CASSYVGQGQEKLFF	TGTGCCAGCAGTTACGTTGGACAGGGGCAGGAAAAACTGTTTTTT
14	NA	TRBV5-4	few	TRBJ1-2	CASSLSNREYGYTF	TGTGCCAGCAGCTTGTCTAACAGGGAATATGGCTACACCTTC
14	NA	TRBV18	once	TRBJ2-7	CASSSGSLSYEQYF	TGTGCCAGCTCTTCCGGGTCCCTTTCCTACGAGCAGTACTTC
15	NA	TRBV6-1	NA	TRBJ2-7	CASTEGGGRVYEQYF	TGTGCCAGCACTGAAGGGGGAGGGAGGGTTTACGAGCAGTACTTC
15	NA	TRBV7-3	NA	TRBJ2-6	CASSLGVSGANVLTF	TGTGCCAGCAGCTTAGGGGTCTCTGGGGCCAACGTCCTGACTTTC
15	NA	TRBV19	NA	TRBJ2-5	CASSIDPPPRGTQYF	TGTGCCAGTAGTATAGATCCCCCCCCTCGTGGGACCCAGTACTTC
14	TRBD1	TRBV11-2	NA	TRBJ2-7	CASSFTGGTYEQYF	TGTGCCAGCAGCTTCACAGGGGGGACCTACGAGCAGTACTTC
11	NA	TRBV28	NA	TRBJ2-7	CASSQIYEQYF	TGTGCCAGCAGCCAAATCTACGAGCAGTACTTC
14	NA	TRBV6-5	NA	TRBJ2-1	CASSSPGAYNEQFF	TGTGCCAGCAGCTCCCCGGGGGCCTACAATGAGCAGTTCTTC
15	NA	TRBV27	NA	TRBJ2-7	CASSLRRSQGYEQYF	TGTGCCAGCAGTTTGAGACGATCACAGGGTTACGAGCAGTACTTC
14	NA	TRBV7-2	NA	TRBJ2-1	CASSLLPGSGEQFF	TGTGCCAGCAGCTTACTACCCGGGAGTGGTGAGCAGTTCTTC
17	NA	TRBV7-9	NA	TRBJ2-2	CASSSEHTAGNTGELFF	TGTGCCAGCAGCTCTGAACACACGGCAGGGAACACCGGGGAGCTGTTTTTT
17	NA	TRBV18	NA	TRBJ2-2	CASSPRLVENGAGELFF	TGTGCCAGCTCACCCCGACTAGTAGAGAATGGTGCCGGGGAGCTGTTTTTT
15	TRBD2	TRBV11-2	NA	TRBJ2-3	CASSPLAALTDTQYF	TGTGCCAGCAGCCCGCTAGCGGCACTCACAGATACGCAGTATTTT
14	NA	TRBV5-1	NA	TRBJ2-3	CASSLSEGADTQYF	TGCGCCAGCAGCTTGTCGGAGGGGGCGGATACGCAGTATTTT
14	NA	TRBV5-1	NA	TRBJ2-5	CASSLWVIGETQYF	TGCGCCAGCAGCTTGTGGGTGATTGGAGAGACCCAGTACTTC
16	TRBD2	TRBV2	NA	TRBJ2-2	CASIAGVPRGTGELFF	TGTGCCAGCATAGCGGGGGTCCCCCGTGGCACCGGGGAGCTGTTTTTT
12	NA	TRBV6-5	once	TRBJ2-5	CASSSDLETQYF	TGTGCCAGCAGCTCGGACCTCGAGACCCAGTACTTC
14	NA	TRBV9	NA	TRBJ2-3	CASSVARNTDTQYF	TGTGCCAGCAGCGTAGCGAGAAACACAGATACGCAGTATTTT
14	NA	TRBV5-4	NA	TRBJ2-5	CASSLAKSTETQYF	TGTGCCAGCAGCTTGGCCAAGAGTACAGAGACCCAGTACTTC
21	TRBD1	TRBV29-1	NA	TRBJ2-1	CSVEAWPVGTAKESSYNEQFF	TGCAGCGTTGAAGCTTGGCCTGTGGGGACAGCTAAAGAGAGCTCCTACAATGAGCAGTTCTTC
16	TRBD1	TRBV9	NA	TRBJ1-2	CASSGTWTGLGYGYTF	TGTGCCAGCAGCGGGACCTGGACAGGGCTGGGCTATGGCTACACCTTC
14	NA	TRBV5-1	NA	TRBJ1-4	CASSFNGLNEKLFF	TGCGCCAGCAGCTTCAATGGTCTTAATGAAAAACTGTTTTTT
16	TRBD1	TRBV6-6	NA	TRBJ1-4	CASSGGNRGGHEKLFF	TGTGCCAGCAGTGGGGGCAACAGGGGCGGTCATGAAAAACTGTTTTTT
14	NA	TRBV9	NA	TRBJ1-4	CASSVGDTNEKLFF	TGTGCCAGCAGCGTAGGGGACACCAATGAAAAACTGTTTTTT
15	NA	TRBV7-2	NA	TRBJ2-1	CASSLAGTSYNEQFF	TGTGCCAGCAGCTTAGCCGGGACCTCCTACAATGAGCAGTTCTTC
16	TRBD2	TRBV5-4	NA	TRBJ2-7	CASSPGLAGITYEQYF	TGTGCCAGCAGCCCCGGGCTAGCGGGAATAACCTACGAGCAGTACTTC
16	NA	TRBV30	NA	TRBJ1-5	CAWSLAGGPGNQPQHF	TGTGCCTGGAGTTTGGCAGGTGGCCCGGGCAATCAGCCCCAGCATTTT
13	NA	TRBV7-6	NA	TRBJ2-5	CASSSRRQETQYF	TGTGCCAGCAGCTCACGACGACAAGAGACCCAGTACTTC
15	NA	TRBV28	NA	TRBJ2-3	CASSLGDFYTDTQYF	TGTGCCAGCAGTTTGGGGGACTTCTACACAGATACGCAGTATTTT
16	NA	TRBV29-1	NA	TRBJ2-7	CSVQDLPGESSYEQYF	TGCAGCGTTCAAGACCTCCCGGGGGAAAGCTCCTACGAGCAGTACTTC
14	TRBD1	TRBV7-2	NA	TRBJ2-1	CASSSMGPQGRQFF	TGTGCCAGCAGCTCAATGGGCCCACAGGGGAGGCAGTTCTTC
15	NA	TRBV10-3	NA	TRBJ1-1	CAISEGSFLGTEAFF	TGTGCCATCAGTGAAGGCAGCTTCCTTGGCACTGAAGCTTTCTTT
12	NA	TRBV28	once	TRBJ2-7	CASSPPYGEQYF	TGTGCCAGCAGTCCACCCTACGGCGAGCAGTACTTC
12	NA	TRBV10-2	NA	TRBJ1-1	CASSDSWREAFF	TGCGCCAGCAGTGATTCGTGGCGTGAAGCTTTCTTT
16	TRBD1	TRBV7-3	NA	TRBJ1-5	CASSLGQVYSNQPQHF	TGTGCCAGCAGCTTAGGACAGGTCTATAGCAATCAGCCCCAGCATTTT
16	TRBD1	TRBV5-1	NA	TRBJ2-3	CASSDARDSPTDTQYF	TGCGCCAGCAGCGACGCCCGGGACAGTCCCACAGATACGCAGTATTTT
15	TRBD1	TRBV19	NA	TRBJ1-5	CASSIRGTGNQPQHF	TGTGCCAGTAGTATTAGAGGGACAGGCAATCAGCCCCAGCATTTT
15	TRBD2	TRBV18	NA	TRBJ2-7	CASSGLAGPYYEQYF	TGTGCCAGCTCGGGACTAGCGGGACCCTACTACGAGCAGTACTTC
19	TRBD2	TRBV5-1	NA	TRBJ2-1	CASNTRGAGGLGQEDEQFF	TGCGCCAGCAACACCCGCGGGGCGGGAGGGTTAGGGCAGGAAGATGAGCAGTTCTTC
16	NA	TRBV28	NA	TRBJ1-2	CASRRPGGATNYGYTF	TGTGCCAGCAGACGGCCCGGGGGGGCAACAAACTATGGCTACACCTTC
15	NA	TRBV29-1	NA	TRBJ2-3	CSGAGPLGGTDTQYF	TGCAGCGGGGCCGGGCCCTTGGGAGGCACAGATACGCAGTATTTT
17	NA	TRBV21-1	NA	TRBJ1-5	CASSPQGVRQPNQPQHF	TGTGCCAGCAGCCCTCAAGGGGTTAGACAACCCAATCAGCCCCAGCATTTT
13	NA	TRBV9	NA	TRBJ1-2	CASSETGSDGYTF	TGTGCCAGCAGTGAGACCGGATCCGATGGCTACACCTTC
15	NA	TRBV5-1	NA	TRBJ1-2	CASSLSGEANYGYTF	TGCGCCAGCAGCTTATCGGGGGAAGCTAACTATGGCTACACCTTC
16	TRBD2	TRBV15	NA	TRBJ2-1	CATSPGRALSYNEQFF	TGTGCCACCTCTCCCGGGAGGGCCCTTTCCTACAATGAGCAGTTCTTC
15	TRBD1	TRBV6-5	NA	TRBJ2-7	CASRENRGSTYEQYF	TGTGCCAGCAGAGAGAACAGGGGATCAACCTACGAGCAGTACTTC
17	TRBD2	TRBV5-1	NA	TRBJ2-3	CASSFRTSGGNTDTQYF	TGCGCCAGCAGCTTCAGAACTAGCGGGGGAAACACAGATACGCAGTATTTT
13	NA	TRBV6-4	NA	TRBJ1-1	CASSTAINTEAFF	TGTGCCAGCAGTACAGCCATTAACACTGAAGCTTTCTTT
16	TRBD1	TRBV28	once	TRBJ2-6	CASSFEGALGANVLTF	TGTGCCAGCAGTTTCGAGGGGGCGCTTGGGGCCAACGTCCTGACTTTC
14	TRBD1	TRBV5-4	NA	TRBJ2-3	CASSPGQGADTQYF	TGTGCCAGCAGCCCTGGACAGGGAGCAGATACGCAGTATTTT
14	NA	TRBV7-3	NA	TRBJ2-7	CASSLTGVSYEQYF	TGTGCCAGCAGCTTAACGGGGGTGTCCTACGAGCAGTACTTC
16	TRBD2	TRBV5-4	NA	TRBJ2-1	CASARGTSGQYNEQFF	TGTGCCAGCGCCAGGGGGACTAGCGGGCAGTACAATGAGCAGTTCTTC
13	NA	TRBV2	few	TRBJ1-5	CASTAGEGQPQHF	TGTGCCAGCACGGCAGGGGAAGGACAGCCCCAGCATTTT